Each of the 5 T cell receptor beta chains below was sequenced from the same sample in a study of sequential checkpoint blockade in melanoma. Repertoires were generated with immunoSEQ multiplex PCR, while TCRdb's copy carries only in-frame clones and drops some. The table shows approximately 10,000 clones, with 57% occurring only once. Documented treatment: randomized to nivolumab then ipilimumab (arm A) or the reverse (arm B). Sequencing was performed on CD8+ T cells sorted from blood (inferred from file names), taken from a patient given nivolumab and ipilimumab in sequence. The receptors stem from a human donor with melanoma.

The chain couples TRBV6-1 to TRBJ2-1; possibly TRBD1 for D (6 bases). In germline, CDR1 is MNHNS, CDR2 SASEGT. The CDR3 consists of 20 residues. The V gene lost 3 bases and the J gene lost 0 bases, with 24 bases spanning the gap. The CDR3 reads CASSDPSGQLGHGSYNEQFF. The CDR3 DNA reads as TGTGCCAGCAGTGACCCCTCCGGACAGTTGGGGCATGGCTCCTACAATGAGCAGTTCTTC.

CDR3 nucleotides: TGTGCCAGTAACCTCCCGGGACAACGCAATCAGCCCCAGCATTTT. Protein sequence: CASNLPGQRNQPQHF. The V gene is TRBV19, the J gene TRBJ1-5; a possible D gene is TRBD1 (6 bases). Germline V gives CDR1 LNHDA, CDR2 SQIVND (reference sequence). The CDR3 is 15 residues long. Trimming took 7 bases from V and 2 from J, leaving 15 bases between them.

The chain couples TRBV27 to TRBJ2-7; tentatively, D is TRBD1 (6 bases). The ends were cut back, 3 bases at V and 1 base at J, with 10 bases in the middle. This CDR3 region has 14 residues. Germline-derived CDR1 and CDR2 are MNHEY and SMNVEV (reference sequence). CDR3 amino acids: CASSFYGQSYEQYF. The CDR3 region has the DNA TGTGCCAGCAGTTTTTACGGACAGTCCTACGAGCAGTACTTC.

This clone showed up just a few times. The V gene is TRBV19, the J gene TRBJ2-7; 7 bases agree with TRBD2. The V gene's germline CDR1 is LNHDA and CDR2 SQIVND (reference sequence). The CDR3 is 15 residues long. After removal of 6 bases from V and 2 bases from J, the junction contained 10 bases not matched to a gene. CDR3 loop: CASSGRGRSPYEQYF. The CDR3 DNA sequence: TGTGCCAGTAGCGGGCGGGGGAGGAGCCCCTACGAGCAGTACTTC.

V is TRBV19 and J is TRBJ1-1; TRBD1 aligns across 7 bases. Germline values: CDR1 LNHDA, CDR2 SQIVND (reference sequence). CDR3 size: 14 residues. V was pared by 5 bases and J by 0 bases, with 3 bases of the junction left unmatched. The CDR3 spells CASSRDSLNTEAFF. DNA for the CDR3: TGTGCCAGTAGTCGGGACAGCTTGAACACTGAAGCTTTCTTT.